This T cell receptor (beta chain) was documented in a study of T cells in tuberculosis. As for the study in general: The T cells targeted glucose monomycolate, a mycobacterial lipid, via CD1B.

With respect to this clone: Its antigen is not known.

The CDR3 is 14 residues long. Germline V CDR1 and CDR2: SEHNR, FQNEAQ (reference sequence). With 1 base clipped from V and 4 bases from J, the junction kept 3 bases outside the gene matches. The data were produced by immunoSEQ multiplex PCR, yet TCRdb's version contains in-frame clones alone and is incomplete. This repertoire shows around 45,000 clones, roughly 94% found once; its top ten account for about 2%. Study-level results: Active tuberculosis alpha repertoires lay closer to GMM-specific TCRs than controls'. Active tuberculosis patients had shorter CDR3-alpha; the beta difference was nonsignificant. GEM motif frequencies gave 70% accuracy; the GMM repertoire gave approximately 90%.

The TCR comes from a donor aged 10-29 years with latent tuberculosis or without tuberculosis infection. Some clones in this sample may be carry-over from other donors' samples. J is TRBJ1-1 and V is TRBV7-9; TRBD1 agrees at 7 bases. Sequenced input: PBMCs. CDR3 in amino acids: CASSLEGAFTEAFF. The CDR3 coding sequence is TGTGCCAGCAGCTTAGAGGGGGCTTTCACTGAAGCTTTCTTT.